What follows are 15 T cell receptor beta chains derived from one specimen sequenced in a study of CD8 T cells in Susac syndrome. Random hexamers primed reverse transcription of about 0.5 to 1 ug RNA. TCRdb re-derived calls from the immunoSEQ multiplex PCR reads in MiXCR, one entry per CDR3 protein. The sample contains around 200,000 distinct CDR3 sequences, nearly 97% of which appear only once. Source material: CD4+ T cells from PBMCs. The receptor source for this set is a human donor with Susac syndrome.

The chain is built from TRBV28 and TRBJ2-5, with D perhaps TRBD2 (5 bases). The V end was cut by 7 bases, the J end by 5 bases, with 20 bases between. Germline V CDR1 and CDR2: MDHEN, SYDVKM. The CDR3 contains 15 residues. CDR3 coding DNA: TGTGCCAGCAAAAGAGGTGGCGGGTCGACGGAGACCCAGTACTTC. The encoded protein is CASKRGGGSTETQYF.

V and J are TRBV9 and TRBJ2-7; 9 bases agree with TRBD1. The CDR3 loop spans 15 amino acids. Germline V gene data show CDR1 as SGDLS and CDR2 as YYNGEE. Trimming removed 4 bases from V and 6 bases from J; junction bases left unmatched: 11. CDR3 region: CASSPSPGQGFEQYF. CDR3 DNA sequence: TGTGCCAGCAGCCCATCCCCGGGACAGGGATTCGAGCAGTACTTC.

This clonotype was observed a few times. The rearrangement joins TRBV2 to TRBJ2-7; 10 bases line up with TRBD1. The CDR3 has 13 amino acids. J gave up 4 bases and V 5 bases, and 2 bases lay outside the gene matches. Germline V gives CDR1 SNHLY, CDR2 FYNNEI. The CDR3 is CASSRDRGYEQYF. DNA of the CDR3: TGTGCCAGCAGTCGGGACAGGGGATACGAGCAGTACTTC.

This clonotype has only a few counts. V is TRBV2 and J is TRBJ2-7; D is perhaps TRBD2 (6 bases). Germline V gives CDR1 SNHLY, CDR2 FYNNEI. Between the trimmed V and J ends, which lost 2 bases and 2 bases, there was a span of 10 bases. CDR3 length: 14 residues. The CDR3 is CASSESLAPYEQYF. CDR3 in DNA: TGTGCCAGCAGTGAATCCCTAGCGCCCTACGAGCAGTACTTC.

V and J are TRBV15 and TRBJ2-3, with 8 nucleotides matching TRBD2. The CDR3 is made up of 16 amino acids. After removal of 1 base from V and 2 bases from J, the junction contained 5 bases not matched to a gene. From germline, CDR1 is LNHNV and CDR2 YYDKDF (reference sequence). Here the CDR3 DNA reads TGTGCCACCAGCAGAGGGGCGGGGGGCTACACAGATACGCAGTATTTT. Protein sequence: CATSRGAGGYTDTQYF.

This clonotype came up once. The DNA of the CDR3 is TGCGCCAGCAGTCTTTTCGGACAGGCTCGCGGCTACACCTTC. Its translation is CASSLFGQARGYTF. The chain has TRBV4-1 and TRBJ1-2, with 7 bases matching TRBD1. The germline CDR1 and CDR2 sequences are MGHRA and YSYEKL. This CDR3 contains 14 residues. The J segment lost 8 bases and the V segment lost 6 bases, leaving 12 bases of the junction unmatched.

CDR3 coding DNA: TGCGCCAGCAGCTTTACGTGGACAGGGGGAAATTCACCCCTCCACTTT. It translates to CASSFTWTGGNSPLHF. The chain couples TRBV5-1 to TRBJ1-6; 10 bases fit TRBD1. V shed 2 bases, J shed 7 bases, and the junction held 6 bases outside the gene matches. This CDR3 contains 16 residues. Looked up from germline, CDR1 is SGHRS and CDR2 is YFSETQ.

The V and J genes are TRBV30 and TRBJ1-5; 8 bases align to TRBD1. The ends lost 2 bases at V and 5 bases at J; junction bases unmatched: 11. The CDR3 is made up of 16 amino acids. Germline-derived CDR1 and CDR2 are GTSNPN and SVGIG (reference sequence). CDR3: CAWSQGQGRFDQPQHF. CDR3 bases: TGTGCCTGGAGTCAAGGACAGGGAAGGTTCGATCAGCCCCAGCATTTT.

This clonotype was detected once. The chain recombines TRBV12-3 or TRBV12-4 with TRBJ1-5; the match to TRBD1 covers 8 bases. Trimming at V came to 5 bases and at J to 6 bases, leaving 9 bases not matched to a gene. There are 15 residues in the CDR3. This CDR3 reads CASSPFPGGGQPQHF. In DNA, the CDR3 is TGTGCCAGCAGTCCCTTCCCAGGGGGCGGTCAGCCCCAGCATTTT.

CDR3 residues: CSARAGGTHGEQYF. The CDR3 DNA reads as TGCAGTGCTAGGGCGGGGGGCACACATGGGGAGCAGTACTTC. The chain joins TRBV20-1 to TRBJ2-7, with TRBD2 matching 8 bases. The CDR3 length is 14 residues. CDR1 is DFQATT and CDR2 is SNEGSKA in the germline V gene (reference sequence). Trimming at V came to 3 bases and at J to 7 bases, leaving 11 bases not matched to a gene.

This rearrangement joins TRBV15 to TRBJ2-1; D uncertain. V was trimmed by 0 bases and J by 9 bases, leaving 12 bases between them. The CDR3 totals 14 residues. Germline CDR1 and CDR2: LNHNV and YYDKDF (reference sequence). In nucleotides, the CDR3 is TGTGCCACCAGCAGAGATTTAAGGTCGGTTGAGCAGTTCTTC. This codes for CATSRDLRSVEQFF.

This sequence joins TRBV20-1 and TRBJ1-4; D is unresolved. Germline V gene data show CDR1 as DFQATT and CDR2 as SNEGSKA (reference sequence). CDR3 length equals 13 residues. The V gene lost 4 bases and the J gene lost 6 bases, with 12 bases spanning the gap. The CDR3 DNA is TGCAGTGCTATGAGACATTCCGATGAAAAACTGTTTTTT. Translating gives CSAMRHSDEKLFF.

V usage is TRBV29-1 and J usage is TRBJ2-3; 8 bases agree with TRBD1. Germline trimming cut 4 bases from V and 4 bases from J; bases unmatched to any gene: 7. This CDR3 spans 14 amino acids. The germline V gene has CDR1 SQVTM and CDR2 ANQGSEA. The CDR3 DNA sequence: TGCAGCGTTGGTTACAGGGGGTTGCCAGATACGCAGTATTTT. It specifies CSVGYRGLPDTQYF.

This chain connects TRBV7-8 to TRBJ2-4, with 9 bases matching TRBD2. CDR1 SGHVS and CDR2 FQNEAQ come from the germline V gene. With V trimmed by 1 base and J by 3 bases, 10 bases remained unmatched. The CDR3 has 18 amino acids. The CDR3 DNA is TGTGCCAGCAGCTTAGGAAGTTACAGGACTAGCGACAAAAACATTCAGTACTTC. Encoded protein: CASSLGSYRTSDKNIQYF. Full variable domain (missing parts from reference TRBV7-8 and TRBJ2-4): GAGVSQSPRYKVAKRGQDVALRCDPISGHVSLFWYQQALGQGPEFLTYFQNEAQLDKSGLPSDRFFAERPEGSVSTLKIQRTQQEDSAVYLCASSLGSYRTSDKNIQYFGAGTRLSVL.

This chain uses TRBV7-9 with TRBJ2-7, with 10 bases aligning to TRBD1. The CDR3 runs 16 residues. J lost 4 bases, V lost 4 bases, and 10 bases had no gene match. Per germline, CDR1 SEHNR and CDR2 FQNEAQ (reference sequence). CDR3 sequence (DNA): TGTGCCAGCAGCTCCCGCGGGGGACAGGGGTTTTACGAGCAGTACTTC. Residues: CASSSRGGQGFYEQYF.